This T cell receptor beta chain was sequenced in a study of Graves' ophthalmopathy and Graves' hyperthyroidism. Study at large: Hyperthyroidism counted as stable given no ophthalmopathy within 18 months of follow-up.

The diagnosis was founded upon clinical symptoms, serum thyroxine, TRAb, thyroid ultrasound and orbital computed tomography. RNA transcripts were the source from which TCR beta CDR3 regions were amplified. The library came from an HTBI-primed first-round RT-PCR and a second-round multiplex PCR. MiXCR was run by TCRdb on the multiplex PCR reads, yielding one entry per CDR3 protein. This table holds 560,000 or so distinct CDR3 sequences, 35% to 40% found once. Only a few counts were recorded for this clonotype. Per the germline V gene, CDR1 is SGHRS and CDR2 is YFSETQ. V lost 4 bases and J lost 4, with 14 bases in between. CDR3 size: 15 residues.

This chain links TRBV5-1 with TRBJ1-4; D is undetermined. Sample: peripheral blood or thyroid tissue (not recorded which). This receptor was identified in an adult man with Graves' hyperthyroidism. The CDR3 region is CASSPGSSVNEKLFF. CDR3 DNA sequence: TGCGCCAGCAGCCCGGGATCCTCCGTTAATGAAAAACTGTTTTTT.